This TCR beta chain was documented in a study of blood T cell repertoires in COVID-19. Study-wide context: Researchers got acute and convalescent COVID-19 samples from the United States, Italy and Spain. From T cells, B-cell-depleted T cells, or PBMCs came the material, which was cDNA or gDNA.

This clone showed up just a few times. This CDR3 is built from 13 residues. Germline V gene lookup returns CDR1 SGHNT and CDR2 YYREEE (reference sequence). Trimming cost V 0 bases and J 3 bases, with 6 bases left between them. While infection was still active, Seattle patients were enrolled and then followed longitudinally. Per the study methods: Amplification with reference gene primers provided the estimates of nucleated cell counts. The data were produced by immunoSEQ multiplex PCR, yet TCRdb's version contains in-frame clones alone and is incomplete. That table is the source of V, J and clone size, and D and trimming were worked out from the DNA. Of around 320,000 clones in the sample, nearly 90% are singletons; the top ten hold over 8.5%.

This chain uses TRBV5-4 with TRBJ1-2, with D unclear. The source is a woman between 25 and 40 years old with COVID-19, enrolled during active disease. The sample consisted of peripheral blood. The CDR3 protein is CASSLVSDYGYTF. The CDR3 DNA follows: TGTGCCAGCAGCTTGGTGTCAGACTATGGCTACACCTTC.